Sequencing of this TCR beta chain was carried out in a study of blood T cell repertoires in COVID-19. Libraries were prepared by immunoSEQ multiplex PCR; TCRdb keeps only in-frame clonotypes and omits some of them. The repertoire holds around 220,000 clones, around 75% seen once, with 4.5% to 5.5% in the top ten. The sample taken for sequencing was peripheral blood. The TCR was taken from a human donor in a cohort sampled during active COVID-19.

In nucleotides, the CDR3 is TGTGCCAGCAGTTACGTCCGGGGTACCTACGAGCAGTACTTC. Translating it yields CASSYVRGTYEQYF. The V call is TRBV6-5, the J call TRBJ2-7; maybe TRBD2 (5 bases). The CDR3 runs 14 residues. The germline V and J ends were trimmed by 2 bases and 2 bases, with 10 bases remaining between them. Germline assignment: CDR1 MNHEY and CDR2 SVGAGI.